One sample yielded the 28 T cell receptor beta chains listed below, sequenced in a study of T cell repertoires in cytomegalovirus infection. TCRdb re-derived calls from the reads in MiXCR, one entry per CDR3 protein. This table holds around 630,000 distinct CDR3 sequences, 24% found once. The sample was CD8+ T cells from PBMCs. The origin of the receptors is a human donor in good health (CMV status not recorded). Some clones in this sample may be carry-over from other donors' samples.

The chain combines TRBV12-5 with TRBJ2-2; 10 bases are shared with TRBD2. J was trimmed by 4 bases and V by 9 bases; bases with no gene match: 11. CDR3 length: 16 amino acids. CDR1 and CDR2 (germline): LGHNT, FRNRAP. CDR3 loop: CASTLGTSEITGELFF. In nucleotides, the CDR3 is TGTGCTAGCACATTAGGGACTAGCGAAATCACCGGGGAGCTGTTTTTT.

This clonotype was counted at least ten times. The chain links TRBV7-6 to TRBJ1-1; D gene uncertain. V dropped 4 bases and J dropped 8 bases, with 11 bases sitting between them. The CDR3 is 12 amino acids. CDR1 is SGHVS and CDR2 is FNYEAQ in the germline V gene. CDR3 residues: CASSSGRREAFF. The DNA of the CDR3 is TGTGCCAGCAGCTCAGGCCGGAGGGAAGCTTTCTTT.

This clonotype occurred a few times. The rearrangement joins TRBV2 to TRBJ1-5; D call uncertain. The CDR3 runs to 13 residues. Germline lookup yields CDR1 SNHLY and CDR2 FYNNEI. Trimming stripped 5 bases from V and 6 bases from J, with 11 bases between. Here the CDR3 reads CASSPGPFQPQHF. The CDR3 nucleotides read TGTGCCAGCAGTCCCGGACCCTTTCAGCCCCAGCATTTT.

With respect to this clonotype: This may arise from a read error, as a much more abundant clone is one base away. The genes are TRBV6-2 or TRBV6-3 and TRBJ2-1; perhaps D is TRBD1 or TRBD2 (5 bases each). The CDR3 is 15 amino acids. Germline V lookup: CDR1 MNHEY, CDR2 SVGEGT. Trimming cost V 8 bases and J 3 bases, with 17 bases left between them. For the CDR3, the DNA is TGTGCCAGCTACACGGGGCAGGTAGTCTACAATGAGCAGTTCTTC. It codes for CASYTGQVVYNEQFF.

This clonotype occurred a few times. The chain uses TRBV6-6 and TRBJ1-1; D possibly corresponds to TRBD1 (5 bases). Trimming took 2 bases from V and 4 from J, leaving 14 bases between them. From germline, CDR1 is MNHNY and CDR2 SVGAGI (reference sequence). The CDR3 runs 15 residues. The CDR3 is CASSYVDSPVTEAFF. The DNA of the CDR3 is TGTGCCAGCAGTTACGTCGACAGCCCCGTCACTGAAGCTTTCTTT.

The genes are TRBV25-1 and TRBJ1-1; D gene unclear. CDR1 MGHDK and CDR2 SYGVNS come from the germline V gene. Deletions cut 1 base from V and 3 bases from J, with 6 bases between. This CDR3 has 13 residues. CDR3 bases: TGTGCCAGCAGTGAATGGAAGGACACTGAAGCTTTCTTT. Protein product: CASSEWKDTEAFF.

This chain connects TRBV13 to TRBJ2-3, with unresolved D. The CDR3 loop spans 15 amino acids. The V end lost 5 bases, the J end lost 1 base, and 13 bases lay between the germline ends. From germline, CDR1 is PRHDT and CDR2 FYEKMQ (reference sequence). The CDR3 DNA is TGTGCCAGCAGCAACGGGCCCCTACGCACAGATACGCAGTATTTT. It codes for CASSNGPLRTDTQYF.

This clonotype was recorded many times. The V call is TRBV27, the J call TRBJ2-3; weak D call: TRBD1 (5 bases). V lost 0 bases and J 3 bases, leaving 7 bases between the germline ends. This CDR3 region has 14 residues. Germline V gives CDR1 MNHEY, CDR2 SMNVEV (reference sequence). CDR3 protein: CASSLSRDTDTQYF. In nucleotides, the CDR3 is TGTGCCAGCAGTTTATCCAGGGATACAGATACGCAGTATTTT.

This rearrangement joins TRBV6-5 to TRBJ1-1, with a weak D call TRBD1 (6 bases). CDR3 length equals 14 residues. Germline V gene data show CDR1 as MNHEY and CDR2 as SVGAGI. Trimming cost V 0 bases and J 7 bases, with 12 bases left between them. The CDR3, as DNA: TGTGCCAGCAGTTACTCGCAGGGGCCAATTGAAGCTTTCTTT. Its protein product is CASSYSQGPIEAFF.

The chain combines TRBV19 with TRBJ1-5, with D unresolved. The V and J ends lost 4 bases and 6 bases respectively, with 13 bases between them. The CDR3 runs to 14 residues. The germline CDR1 and CDR2 sequences are LNHDA and SQIVND (reference sequence). The CDR3 DNA is TGTGCCAGTAGTACCCAGGACGGGATTCAGCCCCAGCATTTT. It yields the protein CASSTQDGIQPQHF.

The chain couples TRBV14 to TRBJ1-2; 9 nucleotides match TRBD1. Germline values: CDR1 SGHDN, CDR2 FVKESK. The CDR3 is made up of 16 amino acids. V lost 0 bases to trimming and J lost 10 bases; unmatched junction nucleotides: 12. The chain's CDR3 is CASSQDGTGREFDYTF. CDR3 nucleotide sequence: TGTGCCAGCAGCCAAGACGGGACAGGGAGGGAGTTCGACTACACCTTC. The full variable domain, its missing parts supplied by reference TRBV14 and TRBJ1-2, is EAGVTQFPSHSVIEKGQTVTLRCDPISGHDNLYWYRRVMGKEIKFLLHFVKESKQDESGMPNNRFLAERTGGTYSTLKVQPAELEDSGVYFCASSQDGTGREFDYTFGSGTRLTVV.

To note about this clonotype: A read error may be the cause here, since a much bigger clone is one base away. V gene TRBV2 combines with J gene TRBJ1-1; the D is unclear. The CDR3 sequence is 13 residues long. In germline, CDR1 is SNHLY, CDR2 FYNNEI. The CDR3 loop reads CANSVRGNTEAFF. The CDR3 DNA sequence: TGTGCCAACAGTGTGAGAGGGAACACTGAAGCTTTCTTT.

V is TRBV4-1 and J is TRBJ2-2; D may be TRBD1 or TRBD2 (5 bases each). The V and J ends lost 0 bases and 4 bases respectively, with 15 bases between them. CDR3 length equals 17 residues. Germline V gene data show CDR1 as MGHRA and CDR2 as YSYEKL. The chain's CDR3 is CASSQEARGPSTGELFF. CDR3 nucleotides: TGCGCCAGCAGCCAAGAGGCGAGGGGTCCTTCCACCGGGGAGCTGTTTTTT.

The chain employs TRBV19 and TRBJ1-2; no clear D gene. V lost 10 bases and J 4 bases, leaving 19 bases between the germline ends. Germline V gene lookup returns CDR1 LNHDA and CDR2 SQIVND (reference sequence). This CDR3 spans 14 amino acids. CDR3 bases: TGTGCCATTTCCCCGGGAGGGCCCTCCTATGGCTACACCTTC. Residues: CAISPGGPSYGYTF.

This clonotype appeared many times. This chain links TRBV7-9 with TRBJ1-1; a possible D gene is TRBD1 (5 bases). Between the trimmed V and J ends, which lost 5 bases and 6 bases, there was a span of 13 bases. This CDR3 contains 13 residues. Germline CDR1 reads SEHNR; CDR2 reads FQNEAQ (reference sequence). CDR3 nucleotides: TGTGCCAGCAGCATTGGGACTTCTCCTGAAGCTTTCTTT. Translated, it gives CASSIGTSPEAFF. Full variable domain (remainder filled in from reference TRBV7-9 and TRBJ1-1): DTGVSQNPRHKITKRGQNVTFRCDPISEHNRLYWYRQTLGQGPEFLTYFQNEAQLEKSRLLSDRFSAERPKGSFSTLEIQRTEQGDSAMYLCASSIGTSPEAFFGQGTRLTVV.

This clonotype turned up a few times. The CDR3 region is CASSYVGGPADTQYF. CDR3 DNA: TGTGCCAGCAGTTACGTTGGGGGGCCTGCCGATACGCAGTATTTT. The chain has TRBV6-2 or TRBV6-3 and TRBJ2-3; D may be TRBD1 or TRBD2 (6 bases each). CDR3 length: 15 amino acids. CDR1 is MNHEY, CDR2 SVGEGT, per germline. V lost 2 bases and J 6 bases, leaving 15 bases between the germline ends.

In its sample, this clonotype was seen a few times. V is TRBV7-9 and J is TRBJ1-6, with D possibly TRBD1 on 6 matching bases. Germline values: CDR1 SEHNR, CDR2 FQNEAQ (reference sequence). The CDR3 spans 15 residues. Trimming took off 2 bases at V and 7 bases at J, with 12 bases between the two ends. DNA for the CDR3: TGTGCCAGCAGCTTAACGCAGGGACAAAATTCACCCCTCCACTTT. Amino acids: CASSLTQGQNSPLHF.

The chain employs TRBV9 and TRBJ1-2; the D gene is possibly TRBD1 (5 bases). Germline V gene data show CDR1 as SGDLS and CDR2 as YYNGEE. This CDR3 contains 12 residues. V was cut by 8 bases and J by 4 bases, with 12 bases left in between. The CDR3 protein is CASFRGSYGYTF. CDR3 DNA sequence: TGTGCCAGTTTTAGGGGATCCTATGGCTACACCTTC.

The V gene is TRBV29-1, the J gene TRBJ2-3; no reliable D call. V lost 0 bases and J 3 bases, leaving 13 bases between the germline ends. The germline V gene encodes CDR1 SQVTM and CDR2 ANQGSEA. CDR3 size: 15 residues. CDR3 in amino acids: CSVEDRWGETDTQYF. The CDR3 coding sequence is TGCAGCGTTGAAGACCGCTGGGGTGAGACAGATACGCAGTATTTT.

About this clonotype itself: This clone may be a read error of a much larger clone one base away. The CDR3 nucleotides are TGTGCCAACAGTACAGGGAGGGAGCAGTACGTC. Its protein product is CANSTGREQYV. The gene calls are TRBV12-3 or TRBV12-4 and TRBJ2-7; perhaps D is TRBD1 or TRBD2 (6 bases each). This CDR3 has 11 amino acids.

CDR3 protein: CASSVGGQGQPQHF. CDR3 nucleotides: TGTGCCAGCAGCGTAGGGGGACAGGGCCAGCCCCAGCATTTT. The chain employs TRBV9 and TRBJ1-5; TRBD1 agrees at 9 bases. Per germline, CDR1 SGDLS and CDR2 YYNGEE. This CDR3 has 14 residues. With 0 bases clipped from V and 7 bases from J, the junction kept 2 bases outside the gene matches.

This clonotype has ten or more counts. This sequence joins TRBV7-2 and TRBJ2-1; D ambiguous. V lost 1 base, J lost 10 bases, and 5 bases lay in between. CDR1 and CDR2 from the germline V gene are SGHTA and FQGNSA. The CDR3 has 11 amino acids. The CDR3 nucleotides are TGTGCCAGCAGCTTAGTGGGGGAGCAGTTCTTC. Its protein product is CASSLVGEQFF.

The rearrangement links TRBV9 to TRBJ1-2; 7 bases agree with TRBD1. Germline CDR1 is SGDLS and CDR2 is YYNGEE. This CDR3 region has 15 residues. The ends lost 3 bases at V and 2 bases at J; junction bases unmatched: 7. The CDR3 reads CASSAGTDKNYGYTF. The CDR3 DNA reads TGTGCCAGCAGCGCGGGGACAGATAAAAACTATGGCTACACCTTC.

This clonotype was counted ten times or more. V gene TRBV7-6 combines with J gene TRBJ2-7, with D tentatively TRBD2 (5 bases). Per the germline V gene, CDR1 is SGHVS and CDR2 is FNYEAQ. Trimming took 1 base from V and 2 from J, leaving 12 bases between them. CDR3 length: 15 residues. The CDR3 bases are TGTGCCAGCAGCTTAGGTTCCGGGGTGACCTACGAGCAGTACTTC. Translation: CASSLGSGVTYEQYF.

This clonotype showed up many times. The chain recombines TRBV12-3 or TRBV12-4 with TRBJ2-5, with TRBD1 as a possible D gene (5 bases). V lost 3 bases and J 2 bases, leaving 13 bases between the germline ends. This CDR3 contains 15 residues. The CDR3 nucleotides read TGTGCCAGCAGTTTGCGGCAGGGCAGACAAGAGACCCAGTACTTC. Protein product: CASSLRQGRQETQYF.

This clonotype has just a few counts. This chain uses TRBV12-3 or TRBV12-4 with TRBJ1-4; tentative D call: TRBD1 (6 bases). The ends were cut back, 5 bases at V and 0 bases at J, with 19 bases in the middle. The CDR3 length is 18 residues. This chain's CDR3 is CASSARDTERATNEKLFF. The CDR3 bases are TGTGCCAGCAGTGCGCGGGACACAGAGAGGGCAACTAATGAAAAACTGTTTTTT.

V is TRBV7-9 and J is TRBJ2-7; D is ambiguous. The CDR3 has 15 amino acids. Trimming took 2 bases from V and 2 from J, leaving 13 bases between them. CDR1 and CDR2 from the germline V gene are SEHNR and FQNEAQ (reference sequence). The CDR3 DNA sequence: TGTGCCAGCAGCTTAAGGTCCGGTAGCACCTACGAGCAGTACTTC. Encoded protein: CASSLRSGSTYEQYF.

This chain connects TRBV12-5 to TRBJ2-2; D uncertain. The germline V and J ends were trimmed by 3 bases and 1 base, with 6 bases remaining between them. This CDR3 comprises 14 residues. The V gene's germline CDR1 is LGHNT and CDR2 FRNRAP. The CDR3, as DNA: TGTGCTAGTGGTTTCTTGCAGAACACCGGGGAGCTGTTTTTT. Amino acids: CASGFLQNTGELFF.